The rows below give T cell receptor beta chains drawn from one sample of a study of T-cell memory formation after mild COVID-19. MiXCR was run by TCRdb on the 5' RACE reads, yielding one entry per CDR3 protein. Of around 510,000 distinct CDR3 sequences detected, roughly a fifth appear once; the ten largest clones hold 8.4%. Sample: PBMCs or a T cell subset sorted from them (not recorded which). These receptors came from an adult woman who had mild COVID-19 (a few samples of this study predate the infection). Cell type and time point are not known. The CDR3 runs from the conserved cysteine through the conserved F or W. The order of the fields is J gene, clone size, D gene, V gene, CDR3 protein, CDR3 DNA. The D gene is left open where the match is weak. Some rows mark clone size as missing; the rest say once, few, many or name a class of expanded clone.

J gene: TRBJ2-2; clone size: few; D gene: TRBD2; V gene: TRBV6-5; CDR3 protein: CASSYSGGGDTGELFF; CDR3 DNA: TGTGCCAGCAGTTACTCGGGCGGGGGAGACACCGGGGAGCTGTTTTTT
J gene: TRBJ2-7; clone size: .; D gene: TRBD1; V gene: TRBV19; CDR3 protein: CASAAGQGSYEQYF; CDR3 DNA: TGTGCCAGTGCCGCCGGACAGGGAAGCTACGAGCAGTACTTC
J gene: TRBJ2-4; clone size: .; D gene: .; V gene: TRBV20-1; CDR3 protein: CSARRDRATNIQYF; CDR3 DNA: TGCAGTGCTAGAAGGGATCGGGCAACGAACATTCAGTACTTC
J gene: TRBJ2-1; clone size: few; D gene: .; V gene: TRBV24-1; CDR3 protein: CATSEPRGSYEQFF; CDR3 DNA: TGTGCCACCAGTGAGCCGCGTGGGAGCTATGAGCAGTTCTTC
J gene: TRBJ2-7; clone size: .; D gene: TRBD1; V gene: TRBV12-3/TRBV12-4; CDR3 protein: CASSFSLAGTARTYEQYF; CDR3 DNA: TGTGCCAGCAGTTTTTCATTGGCCGGGACAGCGAGGACCTACGAGCAGTACTTC
J gene: TRBJ2-3; clone size: few; D gene: TRBD1; V gene: TRBV29-1; CDR3 protein: CSVEGRTGATDTQYF; CDR3 DNA: TGCAGCGTTGAAGGCCGGACAGGGGCCACAGATACGCAGTATTTT
J gene: TRBJ2-7; clone size: .; D gene: .; V gene: TRBV19; CDR3 protein: CASSNEGSPQNF; CDR3 DNA: TGTGCCAGTAGTAATGAGGGCTCGCCGCAGAACTTC
J gene: TRBJ2-3; clone size: few; D gene: .; V gene: TRBV11-3; CDR3 protein: CASSLPPKTPQYF; CDR3 DNA: TGTGCCAGCAGCTTACCCCCGAAGACCCCGCAGTATTTT
J gene: TRBJ2-7; clone size: few; D gene: .; V gene: TRBV5-5; CDR3 protein: CASSLALLYEQYF; CDR3 DNA: TGTGCCAGCAGCTTGGCACTCCTCTACGAGCAGTACTTC
J gene: TRBJ2-7; clone size: many; D gene: .; V gene: TRBV27; CDR3 protein: CASSLGLGGYEQYF; CDR3 DNA: TGTGCCAGCAGTTTGGGACTCGGTGGGTACGAGCAGTACTTC
J gene: TRBJ2-2; clone size: .; D gene: .; V gene: TRBV20-1; CDR3 protein: CSATKQLNTGELFF; CDR3 DNA: TGCAGTGCTACCAAACAGTTGAACACCGGGGAGCTGTTTTTT
J gene: TRBJ1-5; clone size: few; D gene: .; V gene: TRBV27; CDR3 protein: CASSLLGRSNQPQHF; CDR3 DNA: TGTGCCAGCAGTTTATTGGGTAGAAGCAATCAGCCCCAGCATTTT
J gene: TRBJ1-5; clone size: few; D gene: .; V gene: TRBV6-1; CDR3 protein: CASRDGVWGSGNQPQHF; CDR3 DNA: TGTGCCAGCAGGGATGGGGTGTGGGGTAGCGGCAATCAGCCCCAGCATTTT
J gene: TRBJ1-1; clone size: .; D gene: .; V gene: TRBV20-1; CDR3 protein: CSARPQLSGTEAFF; CDR3 DNA: TGCAGTGCTAGACCTCAGCTTTCGGGCACTGAAGCTTTCTTT
J gene: TRBJ1-2; clone size: .; D gene: .; V gene: TRBV29-1; CDR3 protein: CSVGGQQRYYGYTF; CDR3 DNA: TGCAGCGTTGGCGGGCAGCAACGTTACTATGGCTACACCTTC
J gene: TRBJ2-2; clone size: .; D gene: .; V gene: TRBV2; CDR3 protein: CASSESVPEKELFF; CDR3 DNA: TGTGCCAGCAGTGAATCTGTTCCGGAGAAGGAGCTGTTTTTT